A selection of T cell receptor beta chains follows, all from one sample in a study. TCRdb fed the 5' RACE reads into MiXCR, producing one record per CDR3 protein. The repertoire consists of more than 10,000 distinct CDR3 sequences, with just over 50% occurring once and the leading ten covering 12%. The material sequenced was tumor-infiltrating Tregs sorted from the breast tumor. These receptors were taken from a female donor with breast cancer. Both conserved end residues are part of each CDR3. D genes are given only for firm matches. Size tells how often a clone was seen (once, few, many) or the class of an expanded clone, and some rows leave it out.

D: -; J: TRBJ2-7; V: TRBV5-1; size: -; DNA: TGCGCCAGCACCCGGGGTAACGAGCAGTACTTC; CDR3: CASTRGNEQYF
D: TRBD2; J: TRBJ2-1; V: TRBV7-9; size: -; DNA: TGTGCCAGCAGCTTAGCGCCTAGCGGGAGGGCGACTGAGCAGTTCTTC; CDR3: CASSLAPSGRATEQFF
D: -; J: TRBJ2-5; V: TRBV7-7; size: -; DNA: TGTGCCAGCAGCTCATTAGTGGGGGGCCAAGAGACCCAGTACTTC; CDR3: CASSSLVGGQETQYF
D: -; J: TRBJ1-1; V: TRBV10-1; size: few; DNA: TGCGCCAGCAGACGAAGCGACAGGGAAGCTTTCTTT; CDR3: CASRRSDREAFF
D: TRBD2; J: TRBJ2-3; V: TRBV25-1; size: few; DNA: TGTGCCAGCAGATCAACGGGGGGAACAGATACGCAGTATTTT; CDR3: CASRSTGGTDTQYF
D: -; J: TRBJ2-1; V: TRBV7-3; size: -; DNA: TGTGCCAGCAGGACACTGAGCGGAAGCGAGCAGTTCTTC; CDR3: CASRTLSGSEQFF
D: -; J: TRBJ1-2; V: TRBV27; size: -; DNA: TGTGCCAGCAGTCCGAATACAGGGCCGCCCTTTCCCGGCTACACCTTC; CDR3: CASSPNTGPPFPGYTF
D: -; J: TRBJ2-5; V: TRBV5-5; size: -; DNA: TGTGCCAGCAGCTCAGGGACGGTTCCTTGGATCCAGTACTTC; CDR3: CASSSGTVPWIQYF
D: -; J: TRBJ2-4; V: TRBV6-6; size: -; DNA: TGTGCCAGCAGTTACTCGGGTGGAGTTTCCCACATTCAGTACTTC; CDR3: CASSYSGGVSHIQYF
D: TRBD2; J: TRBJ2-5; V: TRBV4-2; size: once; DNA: TGTGCCAGCAGCCTAGGGACTAGCCTGGAGACCCAGTACTTC; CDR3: CASSLGTSLETQYF
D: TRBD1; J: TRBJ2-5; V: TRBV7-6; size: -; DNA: TGTGCCAGCAAGTTGGACAGGGCGTACGAGACCCAGTACTTC; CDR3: CASKLDRAYETQYF
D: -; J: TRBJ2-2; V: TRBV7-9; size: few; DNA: TGTGCCAGCAGCTTCCGGACCGGGAACACCGGGGAGCTGTTTTTT; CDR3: CASSFRTGNTGELFF
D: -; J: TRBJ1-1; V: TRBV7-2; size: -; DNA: TGTGACAGCAGCGGACCGGGGACATCGGGCACTGAAGCTTTCTTT; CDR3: CDSSGPGTSGTEAFF
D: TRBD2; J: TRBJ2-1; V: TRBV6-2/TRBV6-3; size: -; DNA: TGTGCCAGCAGGAAGACTGGCGGGAGGGATTCCTACAATGAGCAGTTCTTC; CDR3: CASRKTGGRDSYNEQFF
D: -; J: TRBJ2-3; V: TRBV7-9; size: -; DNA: TGTGCCAGCAGCTTTGGGGATGTAGATACGCAGTATTTT; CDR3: CASSFGDVDTQYF
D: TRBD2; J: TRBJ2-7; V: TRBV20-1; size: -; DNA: TGCAGTGCTAGACCGGGACTAGCGGAATACGAGCAGTACTTC; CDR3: CSARPGLAEYEQYF
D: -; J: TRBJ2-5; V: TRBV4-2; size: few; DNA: TGTGCCAGCAGCCAAGGAGGAGCAGAGACCCAGTACTTC; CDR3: CASSQGGAETQYF
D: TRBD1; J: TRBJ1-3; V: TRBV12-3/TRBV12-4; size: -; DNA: TGTGCCAGCAACCGGAGGACAGGGAGAAACACCATATATTTT; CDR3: CASNRRTGRNTIYF
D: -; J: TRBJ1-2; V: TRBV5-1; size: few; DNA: TGCGCCAGCAGCCCCCAGCCTACTAACTATGGCTACACCTTC; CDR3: CASSPQPTNYGYTF
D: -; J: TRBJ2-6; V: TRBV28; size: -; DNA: TGTGCCAGCGGCGGGGCACCTGGGGCCAACGTCCTGACTTTC; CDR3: CASGGAPGANVLTF
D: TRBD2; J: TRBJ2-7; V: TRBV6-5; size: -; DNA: TGTGCCAGCAGTTACTCCTGGGGAGGGGCCTACGAGCAGTACTTC; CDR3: CASSYSWGGAYEQYF